Shown below are 27 T cell receptor beta chains from a single sample sequenced in a study of T-cell reconstitution after alpha-beta-depleted transplantation in children. The authors prepared the TCRbeta library with unique molecular identifiers. Via MiXCR, TCRdb re-called the PCR reads, giving one row per CDR3 protein. The sample carries roughly 200,000 distinct CDR3 sequences, about 6.4% recorded once. This material consisted of PBMCs from the stem cell graft donor, taken from the stem cell graft. The receptors derive from a human donor who donated a stem cell graft to a child with Wiskott-Aldrich syndrome.

This clonotype came up many times. The chain combines TRBV7-2 with TRBJ2-7, with 10 bases matching TRBD2. The CDR3 is 15 amino acids. Losses at the gene ends were 2 bases for V and 3 bases for J; bases not matched to a gene: 4. Germline values: CDR1 SGHTA, CDR2 FQGNSA. CDR3 residues: CASSLSSGSGYEQYF. In nucleotides, the CDR3 is TGTGCCAGCAGCTTATCTAGCGGGAGTGGCTACGAGCAGTACTTC.

This clonotype was seen at least ten times. V gene TRBV6-1 combines with J gene TRBJ2-7; a weak D match, TRBD1 (6 bases). CDR1 and CDR2 (germline): MNHNS, SASEGT. The CDR3 sequence is 15 residues long. Trimming pared 5 bases from V and 3 bases from J, leaving 17 bases between. CDR3 nucleotides: TGTGCCAGCAGTCTTCTCCGTTGGGACAACTACGAGCAGTACTTC. It is translated as CASSLLRWDNYEQYF.

This clonotype appeared many times. This chain's CDR3 is CASVPQGAWVNTGELFF. In DNA form, the CDR3 reads TGTGCCAGCGTGCCCCAGGGGGCGTGGGTAAACACCGGGGAGCTGTTTTTT. V usage is TRBV12-3 or TRBV12-4 and J usage is TRBJ2-2, with 8 bases lining up with TRBD1. Trimming at V came to 8 bases and at J to 2 bases, leaving 13 bases not matched to a gene. CDR3 length: 17 amino acids.

This clonotype was counted only a few times. This chain joins TRBV7-9 and TRBJ2-6; D possibly corresponds to TRBD1 (6 bases). The CDR3 is 15 residues long. V lost 2 bases and J lost 4, with 9 bases in between. Germline CDR1 and CDR2: SEHNR and FQNEAQ (reference sequence). This chain's CDR3 is CASSLLGAGANVLTF. In DNA, the CDR3 is TGTGCCAGCAGCTTATTGGGGGCAGGGGCCAACGTCCTGACTTTC.

The chain is built from TRBV7-2 and TRBJ2-5; TRBD2 aligns across 8 bases. Germline V gene data show CDR1 as SGHTA and CDR2 as FQGNSA. This CDR3 has 16 amino acids. V gave up 1 base and J gave up 4 bases; unmatched junction bases: 8. CDR3 coding DNA: TGTGCCAGCAGCTTAGTAACTAGCGGCGGTCGAGAGACCCAGTACTTC. Amino acids: CASSLVTSGGRETQYF.

This clonotype was found many times. V and J are TRBV12-3 or TRBV12-4 and TRBJ1-5; weak D call: TRBD1 (6 bases). The CDR3 runs 15 residues. V lost 2 bases to trimming and J lost 4 bases, with 12 bases between them. The CDR3 DNA follows: TGTGCCAGCAGTTTAAGGGGGTGGGGTAATCAGCCCCAGCATTTT. It codes for CASSLRGWGNQPQHF.

This clonotype was seen many times. This rearrangement joins TRBV12-3 or TRBV12-4 to TRBJ2-1; 11 bases line up with TRBD2. CDR3 length equals 19 residues. V lost 2 bases to trimming and J lost 4 bases; unmatched junction nucleotides: 13. Here the CDR3 DNA reads TGTGCCAGCAGTTTACCGCCTTCTTCCGGGACTAGCGGATACAATGAGCAGTTCTTC. Translation: CASSLPPSSGTSGYNEQFF.

This clonotype was picked up a small number of times. J is TRBJ2-3 and V is TRBV6-5; D may match TRBD1 or TRBD2 (5 bases each). Germline V gene sequence: CDR1 MNHEY, CDR2 SVGAGI. The CDR3 length is 16 residues. V lost 2 bases and J 4 bases, leaving 16 bases between the germline ends. CDR3 coding DNA: TGTGCCAGCAGTTACAGGGGACCTCCACCCCCAGATACGCAGTATTTT. Encoded protein: CASSYRGPPPPDTQYF.

This clonotype was counted at least ten times. The chain joins TRBV6-5 to TRBJ1-2; 9 bases agree with TRBD1. Germline V CDR1 and CDR2: MNHEY, SVGAGI. V lost 5 bases to trimming and J lost 3 bases; unmatched junction nucleotides: 10. The CDR3 consists of 16 residues. The CDR3 region is CASSNLPGQGHYGYTF. CDR3 sequence (DNA): TGTGCCAGCAGTAACTTGCCGGGACAGGGCCACTATGGCTACACCTTC.

Many counts were recorded for this clonotype. The chain couples TRBV11-2 to TRBJ1-3; the D is unclear. The germline V gene encodes CDR1 SGHAT and CDR2 FQNNGV. The V and J ends lost 5 bases and 0 bases respectively, with 11 bases between them. This CDR3 spans 15 amino acids. The CDR3 is CASSLTAFSGNTIYF. CDR3 DNA sequence: TGTGCCAGCAGCCTGACTGCCTTCTCTGGAAACACCATATATTTT.

This clonotype was counted ten times or more. This rearrangement joins TRBV10-3 to TRBJ1-1; D perhaps matches TRBD1 (5 bases). V lost 2 bases, J lost 0 bases, and 10 bases lay in between. The CDR3 sequence is 15 residues long. CDR1 is ENHRY, CDR2 SYGVKD, per germline. The CDR3 loop reads CAISERQLMNTEAFF. CDR3 nucleotides: TGTGCCATCAGTGAGCGACAGCTCATGAACACTGAAGCTTTCTTT.

This clonotype was observed at least ten times. V gene TRBV7-8 combines with J gene TRBJ2-7; D is uncertain. Germline V gene sequence: CDR1 SGHVS, CDR2 FQNEAQ. The CDR3 length is 13 residues. V lost 1 base and J lost 6, with 10 bases in between. CDR3 amino acids: CASSLVRVGEQYF. The CDR3 nucleotides read TGTGCCAGCAGCTTAGTGAGAGTCGGCGAGCAGTACTTC.

This clonotype was recorded at least ten times. The chain's CDR3 is CASSLADYAELFF. The DNA of the CDR3 is TGCGCCAGCAGCTTGGCCGATTACGCGGAGCTGTTTTTT. This sequence joins TRBV5-1 and TRBJ2-2; unclear D gene. The V and J ends lost 0 bases and 10 bases respectively, with 10 bases between them. The CDR3 has 13 amino acids. Germline values: CDR1 SGHRS, CDR2 YFSETQ.

This clonotype was detected a few times. J is TRBJ2-1 and V is TRBV20-1, with D perhaps TRBD2 (6 bases). The CDR3 has 14 residues. Germline V lookup: CDR1 DFQATT, CDR2 SNEGSKA (reference sequence). V lost 3 bases and J lost 10, with 19 bases in between. The CDR3 spells CSARGGGLPKEQFF. The DNA of the CDR3 is TGCAGTGCTAGGGGGGGAGGACTACCCAAAGAGCAGTTCTTC.

This clonotype appeared many times. The chain carries TRBV20-1 and TRBJ1-2, with 7 bases that match TRBD1. After removal of 0 bases from V and 5 bases from J, the junction contained 9 bases not matched to a gene. Germline CDR1 is DFQATT and CDR2 is SNEGSKA (reference sequence). This CDR3 comprises 15 residues. The CDR3 DNA follows: TGCAGTGCTAGAGATCCCGACAGGGCGGTATATGGCTACACCTTC. Its translation is CSARDPDRAVYGYTF.

The rearrangement joins TRBV19 to TRBJ1-1; 8 bases align to TRBD1. J gave up 1 base and V 5 bases, and 9 bases lay outside the gene matches. From germline, CDR1 is LNHDA and CDR2 SQIVND (reference sequence). CDR3 size: 16 residues. The CDR3 here is CASSARGTGRNTEAFF. As DNA, the CDR3 is TGTGCCAGTAGTGCACGAGGGACAGGCCGGAACACTGAAGCTTTCTTT.

This clonotype was picked up a small number of times. This rearrangement joins TRBV6-1 to TRBJ2-5, with 10 bases lining up with TRBD1. The CDR3 has 16 amino acids. The germline V gene has CDR1 MNHNS and CDR2 SASEGT. The V segment lost 0 bases and the J segment 3 bases; nucleotides outside the gene matches: 4. CDR3 nucleotide sequence: TGTGCCAGCAGTGAAGCGGCCGGGACAGGGGAAGAGACCCAGTACTTC. It encodes CASSEAAGTGEETQYF.

This clonotype was observed at least ten times. J is TRBJ2-7 and V is TRBV5-1; 7 bases fit TRBD1. With V trimmed by 4 bases and J by 7 bases, 8 bases remained unmatched. The CDR3 has 13 amino acids. Germline V CDR1 and CDR2: SGHRS, YFSETQ. This chain's CDR3 is CASSQDRPWEQYF. CDR3 bases: TGCGCCAGCAGCCAGGACAGGCCTTGGGAGCAGTACTTC.

This clonotype was picked up many times. The rearrangement links TRBV12-3 or TRBV12-4 to TRBJ2-1; 10 nucleotides align to TRBD2. The trim removed 0 bases at V and 0 bases at J, leaving 17 bases unmatched. This CDR3 has 22 amino acids. The CDR3 coding sequence is TGTGCCAGCAGTTTAGCCCCAAGGGTAGCGGGAGGCCTCTCTCGCTCCTACAATGAGCAGTTCTTC. Amino acids: CASSLAPRVAGGLSRSYNEQFF.

The chain recombines TRBV30 with TRBJ2-1; 9 bases match TRBD2. Germline V lookup: CDR1 GTSNPN, CDR2 SVGIG (reference sequence). V was clipped by 5 bases and J by 6 bases; unmatched bases: 8. The length of the CDR3 is 14 residues. The CDR3 protein is CAWLPGTSFNEQFF. CDR3 nucleotide sequence: TGTGCCTGGCTTCCCGGGACTAGCTTCAATGAGCAGTTCTTC.

This clonotype was recorded at least ten times. The gene calls are TRBV24-1 and TRBJ2-4, with a tentative D call TRBD2 (6 bases). V lost 5 bases, J lost 1 base, and 8 bases lay in between. The CDR3 is 14 residues long. The germline V gene has CDR1 KGHDR and CDR2 SFDVKD. The CDR3 coding sequence is TGTGCCACCAGTGGCGGGGTTGCCAAAAACATTCAGTACTTC. This sequence encodes CATSGGVAKNIQYF.

This clonotype occurred many times. The chain links TRBV20-1 to TRBJ2-1, with D maybe TRBD1 (6 bases). V was shortened by 6 bases and J by 5 bases, with 11 bases between the two germline ends. This CDR3 comprises 12 residues. Germline assignment: CDR1 DFQATT and CDR2 SNEGSKA (reference sequence). The CDR3 nucleotides are TGCAGTGCGCTCCGGGACAACAATGAGCAGTTCTTC. Protein product: CSALRDNNEQFF.

The rearrangement joins TRBV2 to TRBJ2-1; 9 nucleotides align to TRBD2. Per the germline V gene, CDR1 is SNHLY and CDR2 is FYNNEI. Germline trimming cut 4 bases from V and 9 bases from J; bases unmatched to any gene: 4. The CDR3 is made up of 13 amino acids. CDR3 nucleotide sequence: TGTGCCAGCAGTGTGGGACTAGCCGGTGAGCAGTTCTTC. Protein product: CASSVGLAGEQFF.

This clonotype was detected ten times or more. As DNA, the CDR3 is TGTGCCAGCAGTTTACGGACAGGGGCCGGCGAGCAGTACTTC. This codes for CASSLRTGAGEQYF. The chain employs TRBV12-3 or TRBV12-4 and TRBJ2-7; 9 bases match TRBD1. Trimming at V came to 2 bases and at J to 6 bases, leaving 5 bases not matched to a gene. The CDR3 is 14 residues long.

This clonotype was counted ten times or more. CDR3 sequence (DNA): TGCAGCGTTGGGACAGGGGATTCACCCCTCCACTTT. This gives the protein CSVGTGDSPLHF. The gene calls are TRBV29-1 and TRBJ1-6, with TRBD1 identical over 9 bases. J gave up 8 bases and V 4 bases, and 0 bases lay outside the gene matches. Germline assignment: CDR1 SQVTM and CDR2 ANQGSEA. The CDR3 extends over 12 amino acids.

This clonotype was counted ten times or more. The V and J genes are TRBV28 and TRBJ2-7, with D unresolved. The CDR3 is made up of 12 amino acids. V was pared by 5 bases and J by 4 bases, with 9 bases between. Germline CDR1 reads MDHEN; CDR2 reads SYDVKM. CDR3 bases: TGTGCCAGCAGTAAATACGGGTACGAGCAGTACTTC. It codes for CASSKYGYEQYF.

The table lists this clonotype with many counts. The gene calls are TRBV6-2 or TRBV6-3 and TRBJ2-7; 7 positions agree with TRBD2. After removal of 7 bases from V and 7 bases from J, the junction contained 13 bases not matched to a gene. Germline CDR1 MNHEY, CDR2 SVGEGT. This CDR3 comprises 14 residues. CDR3 amino acids: CASKRAGDLWEQYF. CDR3 sequence (DNA): TGTGCCAGCAAACGTGCGGGAGACCTGTGGGAGCAGTACTTC.